These 8 T cell receptor beta chains were all obtained from the same sample, sequenced in a study of immune evolution from preneoplasia to lung adenocarcinoma. Produced via immunoSEQ multiplex PCR; TCRdb's table is partial and in-frame only. The table has 3,000 to 4,000 clones, around 85% seen once. The sample consisted of FFPE invasive lung adenocarcinoma tissue. All receptors derive from a person aged 50 to 59 with lung adenocarcinoma.

This chain links TRBV28 with TRBJ1-4; D is possibly TRBD1 (6 bases). CDR3 length: 18 amino acids. V was cut by 2 bases and J by 3 bases, with 19 bases left in between. Per the germline V gene, CDR1 is MDHEN and CDR2 is SYDVKM. CDR3 region: CASSLKVYTGSANEKLFF. The CDR3, as DNA: TGTGCCAGCAGTTTAAAGGTATACACAGGGTCGGCTAATGAAAAACTGTTTTTT. Drawing the rest from reference TRBV28 and TRBJ1-4, the complete variable domain is DVKVTQSSRYLVKRTGEKVFLECVQDMDHENMFWYRQDPGLGLRLIYFSYDVKMKEKGDIPEGYSVSREKKERFSLILESASTNQTSMYLCASSLKVYTGSANEKLFFGSGTQLSVL.

V gene TRBV7-3 combines with J gene TRBJ1-2, with 10 bases identical to TRBD1. The CDR3 is 15 amino acids. Germline loops: CDR1 SGHTA, CDR2 FQGTGA. J lost 2 bases, V lost 2 bases, and 2 bases had no gene match. CDR3 amino acids: CASSLGTGENYGYTF. In nucleotides, the CDR3 is TGTGCCAGCAGCTTAGGGACAGGGGAAAACTATGGCTACACCTTC.

The chain uses TRBV28 and TRBJ1-2; D uncertain. V shed 2 bases and J shed 3 bases, with 4 bases lying between them. Per germline, CDR1 MDHEN and CDR2 SYDVKM. The CDR3 runs 12 residues. Here the CDR3 DNA reads TGTGCCAGCAGTTTACCCGACTATGGCTACACCTTC. This translates into CASSLPDYGYTF.

This clone was seen only a few times. The chain recombines TRBV28 with TRBJ2-4, with D tentatively TRBD1 (6 bases). Deletions cut 6 bases from V and 0 bases from J, with 15 bases between. Germline CDR1 MDHEN, CDR2 SYDVKM. This CDR3 spans 16 amino acids. CDR3 sequence (DNA): TGTGCCAGCAGCCAGGGACAACTAATAGCCAAAAACATTCAGTACTTC. This codes for CASSQGQLIAKNIQYF. Combining the CDR3 with reference TRBV28 and TRBJ2-4 gives the whole variable domain DVKVTQSSRYLVKRTGEKVFLECVQDMDHENMFWYRQDPGLGLRLIYFSYDVKMKEKGDIPEGYSVSREKKERFSLILESASTNQTSMYLCASSQGQLIAKNIQYFGAGTRLSVL.

The rearrangement links TRBV18 to TRBJ2-5; weak D call: TRBD2 (5 bases). The germline CDR1 and CDR2 sequences are KGHSH and LQKENI. V lost 5 bases to trimming and J lost 5 bases, with 9 bases between them. CDR3 length: 12 residues. CDR3 bases: TGTGCCAGCTCATCCGGGAAGGAGACCCAGTACTTC. Translation gives CASSSGKETQYF.

Regarding this clone: Within the sample, other DNA sequences also encode this same CDR3. The chain combines TRBV6-5 with TRBJ1-1; D is uncertain. CDR1 and CDR2 (germline): MNHEY, SVGAGI. Trimming took 2 bases from V and 1 from J, leaving 8 bases between them. The CDR3 contains 14 residues. CDR3 bases: TGTGCCAGCAGTTACGGAGGCACGAACACTGAAGCTTTCTTT. As protein: CASSYGGTNTEAFF.

The table lists this clone with a few counts. The chain employs TRBV11-3 and TRBJ2-2; the D is unclear. From germline, CDR1 is SGHNT and CDR2 YENEEA. Deletions cut 1 base from V and 6 bases from J, with 9 bases between. This CDR3 comprises 14 residues. DNA of the CDR3: TGTGCCAGCAGCTTAGGGCTAGAGGCCGGGGAGCTGTTTTTT. It translates to CASSLGLEAGELFF.

The genes are TRBV11-2 and TRBJ2-5; 13 bases are shared with TRBD2. The V gene end was trimmed by 5 bases and the J gene end by 4 bases; junction bases not matched to a gene: 7. The CDR3 is made up of 16 amino acids. CDR1 SGHAT and CDR2 FQNNGV come from the germline V gene. The chain's CDR3 is CASSVTSGGPGETQYF. DNA for the CDR3: TGTGCCAGCAGCGTGACTAGCGGGGGGCCAGGAGAGACCCAGTACTTC.